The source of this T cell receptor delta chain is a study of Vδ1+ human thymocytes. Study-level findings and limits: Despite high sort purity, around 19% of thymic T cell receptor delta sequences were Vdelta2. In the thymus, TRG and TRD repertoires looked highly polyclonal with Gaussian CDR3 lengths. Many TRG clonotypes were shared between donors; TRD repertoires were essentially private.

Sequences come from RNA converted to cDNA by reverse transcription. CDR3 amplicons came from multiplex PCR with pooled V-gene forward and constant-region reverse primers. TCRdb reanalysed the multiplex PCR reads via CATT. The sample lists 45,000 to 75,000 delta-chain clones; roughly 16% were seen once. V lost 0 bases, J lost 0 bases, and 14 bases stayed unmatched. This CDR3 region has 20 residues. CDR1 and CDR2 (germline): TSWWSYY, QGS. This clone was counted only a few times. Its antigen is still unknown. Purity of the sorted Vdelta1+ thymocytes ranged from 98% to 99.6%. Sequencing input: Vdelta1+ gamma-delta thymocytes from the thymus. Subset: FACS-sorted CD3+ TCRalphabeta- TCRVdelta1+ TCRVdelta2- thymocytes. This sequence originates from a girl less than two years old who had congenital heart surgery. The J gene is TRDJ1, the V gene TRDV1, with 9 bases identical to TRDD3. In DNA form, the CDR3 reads TGTGCTCTTGGGGAACTCGGGGGATACTCCATTCACTCGTACACCGATAAACTCATCTTT. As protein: CALGELGGYSIHSYTDKLIF.